A single sample is the source of the 31 T cell receptor beta chains below, sequenced in a study of PD-1 blockade in classical Hodgkin lymphoma. Every patient experienced relapse after autologous stem cell transplantation, and brentuximab vedotin exposure varied. TCRdb's copy holds only in-frame clones and misses some; the assay was immunoSEQ multiplex PCR. This table holds 150,000 or so clones, approximately 81% found once. Sequencing was performed on peripheral blood mononuclear cells (PBMCs), taken before the second cycle of nivolumab. The receptors originated from a human donor with classical Hodgkin lymphoma.

The chain joins TRBV27 to TRBJ2-1, with a tentative D call TRBD2 (5 bases). CDR1 and CDR2 from the germline V gene are MNHEY and SMNVEV (reference sequence). The CDR3 loop spans 16 amino acids. With 0 bases removed from V and 0 bases from J, the gap between germline ends came to 9 bases. CDR3 sequence (DNA): TGTGCCAGCAGTTTATCGCTAGCATCCTCCTACAATGAGCAGTTCTTC. This sequence encodes CASSLSLASSYNEQFF.

This chain uses TRBV4-3 with TRBJ1-2; TRBD1 might be the D (5 bases). The V end lost 4 bases, the J end lost 4 bases, and 16 bases lay between the germline ends. Looked up from germline, CDR1 is LGHNA and CDR2 is YSLEER. The CDR3 length is 15 residues. The DNA for the CDR3 is TGCGCCAGCAGCCGCGAAACGGGACGGGCCTATGGCTACACCTTC. Its translation: CASSRETGRAYGYTF.

The chain joins TRBV19 to TRBJ2-7, with 9 bases identical to TRBD2. J lost 5 bases, V lost 3 bases, and 8 bases had no gene match. From germline, CDR1 is LNHDA and CDR2 SQIVND (reference sequence). The CDR3 has 15 amino acids. The CDR3 reads CASSIVLAGLNEQYF. Here the CDR3 DNA reads TGTGCCAGTAGTATCGTCCTAGCGGGATTGAACGAGCAGTACTTC.

The chain has TRBV6-5 and TRBJ1-4; 7 bases are shared with TRBD1. Germline V CDR1 and CDR2: MNHEY, SVGAGI. V was clipped by 6 bases and J by 4 bases; unmatched bases: 5. CDR3 length equals 14 residues. Here the CDR3 reads CASRSRGSNEKLFF. For the CDR3, the DNA is TGTGCCAGCAGATCCAGGGGGAGTAATGAAAAACTGTTTTTT.

This clone was seen once. CDR3 region: CASSTRLAGETQYF. CDR3 DNA sequence: TGTGCCAGCAGCACGAGACTAGCGGGTGAGACCCAGTACTTC. V usage is TRBV11-2 and J usage is TRBJ2-5, with TRBD2 matching 10 bases. Germline loops: CDR1 SGHAT, CDR2 FQNNGV. This CDR3 spans 14 amino acids. V shed 5 bases and J 5 bases; nucleotides not matched to a gene: 5.

J is TRBJ1-2 and V is TRBV6-6; 8 bases line up with TRBD1. Germline V gene lookup returns CDR1 MNHNY and CDR2 SVGAGI (reference sequence). The trim removed 6 bases at V and 8 bases at J, leaving 17 bases unmatched. The CDR3 runs 16 residues. CDR3 in amino acids: CASSRGQGPLVKGYTF. The CDR3 coding sequence is TGTGCCAGCAGCCGCGGACAGGGTCCCCTGGTTAAAGGCTACACCTTC.

The rearrangement links TRBV7-9 to TRBJ2-1, with 10 bases identical to TRBD2. V shed 5 bases and J 1 base; nucleotides not matched to a gene: 14. The CDR3 has 19 residues. Germline values: CDR1 SEHNR, CDR2 FQNEAQ (reference sequence). The CDR3 reads CASSQPKSGGALSYNEQFF. CDR3 nucleotide sequence: TGTGCCAGCAGCCAACCGAAAAGCGGGGGGGCATTGTCCTACAATGAGCAGTTCTTC.

This clone was recorded a few times. This chain uses TRBV19 with TRBJ2-7; 8 nucleotides align to TRBD1. Germline-derived CDR1 and CDR2 are LNHDA and SQIVND (reference sequence). CDR3 length: 16 residues. The V segment lost 3 bases and the J segment 1 base; nucleotides outside the gene matches: 8. The CDR3 nucleotides read TGTGCCAGTAGTATCGTGGGGGACAGGAGTTCCTACGAGCAGTACTTC. This gives the protein CASSIVGDRSSYEQYF.

V is TRBV2 and J is TRBJ2-1; 11 bases map to TRBD1. CDR3 length: 16 amino acids. V gave up 6 bases and J gave up 4 bases; unmatched junction bases: 8. Germline loops: CDR1 SNHLY, CDR2 FYNNEI. CDR3 residues: CASSENRDRGYNEQFF. CDR3 DNA: TGTGCCAGCAGCGAAAACCGGGACAGGGGGTACAATGAGCAGTTCTTC.

The chain recombines TRBV28 with TRBJ2-7; the match to TRBD1 covers 7 bases. This CDR3 is 13 amino acids long. J gave up 1 base and V 8 bases, and 5 bases lay outside the gene matches. Germline V CDR1 and CDR2: MDHEN, SYDVKM. This CDR3 reads CASLRQGSYEQYF. CDR3 coding DNA: TGTGCCAGCTTGCGACAGGGATCCTACGAGCAGTACTTC.

DNA of the CDR3: TGTGCCAGCCGACGTGACAGGACAACTCCTCAAAGCTCCTACGAGCAGTACTTC. It yields the protein CASRRDRTTPQSSYEQYF. The genes are TRBV18 and TRBJ2-7, with D perhaps TRBD1 (6 bases). Germline CDR1 reads KGHSH; CDR2 reads LQKENI. This CDR3 spans 18 amino acids. The V gene lost 8 bases and the J gene lost 0 bases, with 26 bases spanning the gap.

V usage is TRBV6-4 and J usage is TRBJ1-2; D unclear. The V gene lost 5 bases and the J gene lost 0 bases, with 7 bases spanning the gap. CDR3 length: 13 amino acids. Germline CDR1 is MRHNA and CDR2 is SNTAGT. The CDR3 region is CASSYSANYGYTF. The DNA for the CDR3 is TGTGCCAGCAGTTACAGCGCTAACTATGGCTACACCTTC.

V usage is TRBV28 and J usage is TRBJ2-7, with 7 bases fitting TRBD2. The CDR3 is 17 residues long. Per the germline V gene, CDR1 is MDHEN and CDR2 is SYDVKM. V shed 6 bases, J shed 2 bases, and the junction held 16 bases outside the gene matches. The DNA for the CDR3 is TGTGCCAGCAGCCTACCCCATGGGGCTAGCGGAACCTACGAGCAGTACTTC. It yields the protein CASSLPHGASGTYEQYF. Variable domain in full (rest from reference TRBV28 and TRBJ2-7): DVKVTQSSRYLVKRTGEKVFLECVQDMDHENMFWYRQDPGLGLRLIYFSYDVKMKEKGDIPEGYSVSREKKERFSLILESASTNQTSMYLCASSLPHGASGTYEQYFGPGTRLTVT.

The rearrangement uses TRBV7-2 and TRBJ2-2; TRBD1 matches at 7 bases. This CDR3 is built from 15 residues. J gave up 2 bases and V 4 bases, and 4 bases lay outside the gene matches. Germline assignment: CDR1 SGHTA and CDR2 FQGNSA. CDR3 protein: CASSYGTDNTGELFF. The CDR3 region has the DNA TGTGCCAGCAGCTACGGGACAGACAACACCGGGGAGCTGTTTTTT.

The genes are TRBV29-1 and TRBJ1-1; D perhaps matches TRBD1 (6 bases). The CDR3 length is 14 residues. Germline CDR1 is SQVTM and CDR2 is ANQGSEA. V lost 3 bases, J lost 4 bases, and 15 bases lay in between. Here the CDR3 reads CSVELMGQGTEAFF. As DNA, the CDR3 is TGCAGCGTTGAGCTGATGGGACAAGGCACTGAAGCTTTCTTT. The complete variable domain, with remaining parts taken from reference TRBV29-1 and TRBJ1-1, reads SAVISQKPSRDICQRGTSLTIQCQVDSQVTMMFWYRQQPGQSLTLIATANQGSEATYESGFVIDKFPISRPNLTFSTLTVSNMSPEDSSIYLCSVELMGQGTEAFFGQGTRLTVV.

The chain carries TRBV5-4 and TRBJ2-1; D gene uncertain. From germline, CDR1 is SGHNT and CDR2 YYREEE (reference sequence). Trimming removed 4 bases at V and 0 bases at J, with 8 bases between. The CDR3 is 14 amino acids. As DNA, the CDR3 is TGTGCCAGCAGCCCGGCAAGCTCCTACAATGAGCAGTTCTTC. Translated: CASSPASSYNEQFF.

The genes are TRBV6-5 and TRBJ1-1; tentative D call: TRBD1 (6 bases). Germline V gives CDR1 MNHEY, CDR2 SVGAGI. This CDR3 is built from 14 residues. With 5 bases removed from V and 3 bases from J, the gap between germline ends came to 13 bases. The CDR3 region is CASSKGVWDTEAFF. CDR3 DNA: TGTGCCAGCAGTAAGGGGGTCTGGGACACTGAAGCTTTCTTT.

This sequence joins TRBV6-1 and TRBJ1-2, with TRBD1 matching over 7 bases. Germline V gene lookup returns CDR1 MNHNS and CDR2 SASEGT. V lost 2 bases to trimming and J lost 5 bases; unmatched junction nucleotides: 5. The CDR3 length is 14 residues. CDR3: CASSERGTEYGYTF. The CDR3 nucleotides read TGTGCCAGCAGTGAAAGGGGGACAGAATATGGCTACACCTTC.

This chain links TRBV4-2 with TRBJ1-2; the D is unclear. The CDR3 totals 14 residues. V shed 0 bases and J shed 4 bases, with 9 bases lying between them. CDR1 is LGHNA and CDR2 is YNFKEQ in the germline V gene. In DNA, the CDR3 is TGTGCCAGCAGCCAAGAGACGGCGGGCTATGGCTACACCTTC. Protein sequence: CASSQETAGYGYTF.

This clone was found many times. The rearrangement uses TRBV6-1 and TRBJ1-2; 10 bases map to TRBD1. The CDR3 length is 14 residues. The germline V gene encodes CDR1 MNHNS and CDR2 SASEGT. V shed 8 bases, J shed 5 bases, and the junction held 8 bases outside the gene matches. The chain's CDR3 is CASRGQGVGYGYTF. CDR3 DNA sequence: TGTGCCAGCCGCGGACAGGGGGTAGGGTATGGCTACACCTTC.

This clone appeared once. The gene calls are TRBV6-6 and TRBJ1-2; D is undetermined. The CDR3 runs to 14 residues. V lost 2 bases and J 7 bases, leaving 14 bases between the germline ends. CDR1 and CDR2 (germline): MNHNY, SVGAGI (reference sequence). Here the CDR3 DNA reads TGTGCCAGCAGTTACAGCGGGAGGTTCACTGGCTACACCTTC. This sequence encodes CASSYSGRFTGYTF.

This clone was found once. The J gene is TRBJ2-7, the V gene TRBV6-6, with 9 positions matching TRBD2. V lost 7 bases to trimming and J lost 6 bases; unmatched junction nucleotides: 10. Germline loops: CDR1 MNHNY, CDR2 SVGAGI (reference sequence). The CDR3 sequence is 14 residues long. In DNA, the CDR3 is TGTGCCAGCACCCTCGGGACTAGCAACGGCGAGCAGTACTTC. Translation: CASTLGTSNGEQYF.

This clone has a handful of counts. The chain couples TRBV5-1 to TRBJ2-7, with a tentative D call TRBD2 (5 bases). The V and J ends lost 5 bases and 0 bases respectively, with 15 bases between them. Germline assignment: CDR1 SGHRS and CDR2 YFSETQ. The CDR3 is 15 amino acids. For the CDR3, the DNA is TGCGCCAGCAGACTAACTCGGGAAAGCTCCTACGAGCAGTACTTC. Translated, it gives CASRLTRESSYEQYF.

The V call is TRBV13, the J call TRBJ2-5, with 7 bases that match TRBD2. The length of the CDR3 is 13 residues. From germline, CDR1 is PRHDT and CDR2 FYEKMQ (reference sequence). The junction had 1 base not matched to a gene; V was cut back by 0 bases and J by 6 bases. CDR3 nucleotide sequence: TGTGCCAGCAGCTTAGGACTAGCGAAGACCCAGTACTTC. Translated, it gives CASSLGLAKTQYF.

This CDR3 reads CASSLEGSSYNEQFF. In nucleotides, the CDR3 is TGTGCCAGCAGCTTGGAGGGGAGCTCCTACAATGAGCAGTTCTTC. The V and J genes are TRBV5-5 and TRBJ2-1; TRBD1 or TRBD2 may be the D gene (5 bases each). CDR1 is SGHKS and CDR2 is YYEKEE in the germline V gene (reference sequence). The CDR3 contains 15 residues. Trimming shortened V by 0 bases and J by 0 bases, and 7 bases separated the two germline ends.

The chain has TRBV7-2 and TRBJ2-3, with TRBD2 identical over 10 bases. CDR1 is SGHTA and CDR2 is FQGNSA in the germline V gene. This CDR3 is built from 18 residues. J was trimmed by 0 bases and V by 5 bases; bases with no gene match: 11. The CDR3 sequence: CASSAASGGGLSTDTQYF. The CDR3 nucleotides are TGTGCCAGCAGCGCCGCTAGCGGGGGTGGCCTTAGCACAGATACGCAGTATTTT.

The chain combines TRBV7-3 with TRBJ1-1; D ambiguous. The CDR3 has 14 amino acids. V was cut by 2 bases and J by 1 base, with 8 bases left in between. The germline CDR1 and CDR2 sequences are SGHTA and FQGTGA. CDR3 residues: CASSLGGGNTEAFF. CDR3 DNA: TGTGCCAGCAGCTTAGGAGGAGGGAACACTGAAGCTTTCTTT. Variable domain in full (rest from reference TRBV7-3 and TRBJ1-1): GAGVSQTPSNKVTEKGKYVELRCDPISGHTALYWYRQSLGQGPEFLIYFQGTGAADDSGLPNDRFFAVRPEGSVSTLKIQRTERGDSAVYLCASSLGGGNTEAFFGQGTRLTVV.

The chain joins TRBV2 to TRBJ2-7; a weak D match, TRBD1 (6 bases). Germline-derived CDR1 and CDR2 are SNHLY and FYNNEI. The CDR3 extends over 14 amino acids. V lost 6 bases and J lost 2, with 14 bases in between. The CDR3 bases are TGTGCCAGCAGGCACAGGGAAGTGACCTACGAGCAGTACTTC. Its translation is CASRHREVTYEQYF.

V and J are TRBV7-2 and TRBJ2-7; no definite D call. V lost 2 bases and J 4 bases, leaving 15 bases between the germline ends. Germline V lookup: CDR1 SGHTA, CDR2 FQGNSA. The CDR3 loop spans 15 amino acids. DNA of the CDR3: TGTGCCAGCAGCTTACGGATTTTCCCGTCTTACGAGCAGTACTTC. Its translation: CASSLRIFPSYEQYF. The variable domain in full, with the rest retrieved from reference TRBV7-2 and TRBJ2-7, is GAGVSQSPSNKVTEKGKDVELRCDPISGHTALYWYRQSLGQGLEFLIYFQGNSAPDKSGLPSDRFSAERTGGSVSTLTIQRTQQEDSAVYLCASSLRIFPSYEQYFGPGTRLTVT.

This chain links TRBV19 with TRBJ2-6; the D gene could be TRBD1 or TRBD2 (5 bases each). CDR1 and CDR2 from the germline V gene are LNHDA and SQIVND (reference sequence). This CDR3 has 17 amino acids. V lost 1 base, J lost 2 bases, and 12 bases lay in between. This CDR3 reads CASSIGDQGAGANVLTF. The CDR3 bases are TGTGCCAGTAGTATAGGGGACCAGGGAGCTGGGGCCAACGTCCTGACTTTC.

The rearrangement links TRBV7-8 to TRBJ2-6; 7 nucleotides align to TRBD1. V was clipped by 5 bases and J by 0 bases; unmatched bases: 4. There are 16 residues in the CDR3. Germline V CDR1 and CDR2: SGHVS, FQNEAQ. CDR3 protein: CASSRTGYSGANVLTF. CDR3 bases: TGTGCCAGCAGCCGGACAGGTTACTCTGGGGCCAACGTCCTGACTTTC.